Shown below are 15 T cell receptor beta chains from a single sample sequenced in a study of breast tumors, draining lymph nodes, adjacent tissues. TCRdb independently ran MiXCR on the multiplex PCR reads; one entry per CDR3 protein. The sample has 150,000 to 200,000 distinct CDR3 sequences, 30% to 40% seen once. Samples came from axillary lymph nodes draining the breast cancer. The sequenced sample consisted of axillary lymph node tissue. The origin of the receptors is a female donor with breast cancer. Some clones in this sample may be carry-over from other donors' samples.

This clonotype was seen ten or more times. V and J are TRBV4-1 and TRBJ2-3; 9 nucleotides match TRBD1. The CDR3 loop spans 18 amino acids. Trimming at V came to 0 bases and at J to 7 bases, leaving 14 bases not matched to a gene. Germline loops: CDR1 MGHRA, CDR2 YSYEKL. CDR3 DNA sequence: TGCGCCAGCAGCCAAGACACAGGGGGCACGCCAGTACTTTATACGCAGTATTTT. Its translation is CASSQDTGGTPVLYTQYF.

In this sample, this clonotype turned up many times. This rearrangement joins TRBV3-1 to TRBJ2-2; weak D call: TRBD2 (6 bases). Trimming left V 4 bases short and J 2 bases short, with 8 bases between. The length of the CDR3 is 14 residues. The germline V gene encodes CDR1 LGHDT and CDR2 YNNKEL (reference sequence). The CDR3 DNA reads TGTGCCAGCAGCCGGGACTCCAACACCGGGGAGCTGTTTTTT. Translation gives CASSRDSNTGELFF.

The CDR3 region is CASSVGTRSLNQPQYF. CDR3 DNA sequence: TGTGCCAGCAGTGTCGGGACTCGATCCCTCAATCAGCCCCAGTACTTC. The chain joins TRBV6-6 to TRBJ2-5, with D possibly TRBD2 on 6 matching bases. With 5 bases removed from V and 9 bases from J, the gap between germline ends came to 25 bases. This CDR3 is built from 16 residues. Germline V CDR1 and CDR2: MNHNY, SVGAGI (reference sequence).

In the case of this clonotype: A clone one base away is much larger, so this may be a read error. CDR3 sequence reads: CASRSFSGGFEYRETQCF. DNA for the CDR3: TGTGCCAGCAGATCATTTAGCGGGGGGTTCGAGTATAGAGAGACCCAGTGCTTC. The V call is TRBV6-1, the J call TRBJ2-5; 10 bases agree with TRBD2. CDR1 is MNHNS, CDR2 SASEGT, per germline. The CDR3 contains 18 residues.

The V gene is TRBV20-1, the J gene TRBJ1-4; maybe TRBD1 (6 bases). This CDR3 has 18 amino acids. The V gene's germline CDR1 is DFQATT and CDR2 SNEGSKA (reference sequence). Trimming left V 7 bases short and J 8 bases short, with 32 bases between. CDR3 protein: CSVPARDDQPQGSEKLFF. DNA of the CDR3: TGCAGTGTCCCGGCTAGGGACGATCAGCCCCAGGGGAGCGAAAAACTGTTTTTT.

This clonotype was counted ten times or more. This chain joins TRBV6-1 and TRBJ2-2, with 9 bases aligning to TRBD1. Germline CDR1 is MNHNS and CDR2 is SASEGT. J was trimmed by 0 bases and V by 8 bases; bases with no gene match: 4. The CDR3 runs to 15 residues. This CDR3 is CASGGTGSNTGELFF. DNA for the CDR3: TGTGCCAGCGGCGGGACAGGGTCGAACACCGGGGAGCTGTTTTTT.

This clonotype was observed a few times. A read error may produce the germline difference seen at one junction end. This chain connects TRBV6-5 to TRBJ2-7; tentative D call: TRBD2 (5 bases). This CDR3 has 15 residues. Germline V lookup: CDR1 MNHEY, CDR2 SVGAGI. For the CDR3, the DNA is TGTGCCAGCAGTCACTCGACTCCGGGATCACGCGAGCAGTACTTC. Protein product: CASSHSTPGSREQYF.

This clonotype was detected ten times or more. The chain links TRBV20-1 to TRBJ2-2; D unclear. Germline assignment: CDR1 DFQATT and CDR2 SNEGSKA (reference sequence). The CDR3 is 12 amino acids. The ends were cut back, 2 bases at V and 4 bases at J, with 5 bases in the middle. The CDR3, as DNA: TGCAGTGCTAGAAGGGCCACCGGGGAGCTGTTTTTT. Residues: CSARRATGELFF.

This clonotype appeared many times. The chain combines TRBV20-1 with TRBJ2-3; TRBD2 aligns across 7 bases. Germline CDR1 and CDR2: DFQATT and SNEGSKA (reference sequence). CDR3 length: 16 amino acids. The J segment lost 0 bases and the V segment lost 5 bases, leaving 11 bases of the junction unmatched. CDR3 sequence (DNA): TGCAGTGCTTGCGTCCTACTAGCGTCTAGCACAGATACGCAGTATTTT. This codes for CSACVLLASSTDTQYF.

This clonotype was observed at least ten times. The chain recombines TRBV30 with TRBJ1-2; 12 positions agree with TRBD1. The junction had 6 bases not matched to a gene; V was cut back by 1 base and J by 9 bases. CDR3 length equals 14 residues. Germline V gene lookup returns CDR1 GTSNPN and CDR2 SVGIG (reference sequence). CDR3 amino acids: CAWSAGTGGSSYTF. In DNA form, the CDR3 reads TGTGCCTGGAGTGCCGGGACAGGGGGCTCGAGCTACACCTTC.

J is TRBJ2-7 and V is TRBV14; 9 nucleotides agree with TRBD1. Germline V gene lookup returns CDR1 SGHDN and CDR2 FVKESK. V was clipped by 1 base and J by 6 bases; unmatched bases: 4. This CDR3 spans 14 amino acids. CDR3 DNA sequence: TGTGCCAGCAGCCAAGGGGACAGGGTAAGCGAGCAGTACTTC. Protein: CASSQGDRVSEQYF.

This clonotype was found many times. The chain joins TRBV28 to TRBJ2-7; D uncertain. V was clipped by 3 bases and J by 3 bases, with 9 bases between them. This CDR3 region has 13 residues. Germline CDR1 reads MDHEN; CDR2 reads SYDVKM. CDR3 bases: TGTGCCAGCAGTTTCCCAGGTCGCTACGAGCAGTACTTC. It encodes CASSFPGRYEQYF.

This clonotype was counted at least ten times. V is TRBV10-3 and J is TRBJ2-7; D might be TRBD1 or TRBD2, each matching 5 bases. Germline V gives CDR1 ENHRY, CDR2 SYGVKD. Trimming took 5 bases from V and 0 from J, leaving 11 bases between them. The CDR3 loop spans 14 amino acids. The CDR3 is CAISPGTGSYEQYF. CDR3 sequence (DNA): TGTGCCATCAGTCCCGGGACGGGCTCCTACGAGCAGTACTTC.

This clonotype came up many times. This chain links TRBV18 with TRBJ2-7; TRBD2 might be the D (5 bases). Germline V gene sequence: CDR1 KGHSH, CDR2 LQKENI. Trimming stripped 3 bases from V and 6 bases from J, with 15 bases between. This CDR3 region has 14 residues. CDR3 region: CASSPLGSSGEQYF. Here the CDR3 DNA reads TGTGCCAGCTCACCTCTTGGGAGTTCGGGCGAGCAGTACTTC. Full variable domain (outside the CDR3, taken from reference TRBV18 and TRBJ2-7): NAGVMQNPRHLVRRRGQEARLRCSPMKGHSHVYWYRQLPEEGLKFMVYLQKENIIDESGMPKERFSAEFPKEGPSILRIQQVVRGDSAAYFCASSPLGSSGEQYFGPGTRLTVT.

On this clonotype itself: Compared with germline, one end of the junction differs, possibly owing to a read error. The J gene is TRBJ2-5, the V gene TRBV5-5, with a tentative D call TRBD1 (5 bases). This CDR3 is built from 14 residues. CDR1 and CDR2 from the germline V gene are SGHKS and YYEKEE (reference sequence). CDR3 amino acids: CASSSLRAFETQYF. CDR3 nucleotides: TGCGCCAGCAGCTCCCTCAGGGCGTTCGAGACCCAGTACTTC.